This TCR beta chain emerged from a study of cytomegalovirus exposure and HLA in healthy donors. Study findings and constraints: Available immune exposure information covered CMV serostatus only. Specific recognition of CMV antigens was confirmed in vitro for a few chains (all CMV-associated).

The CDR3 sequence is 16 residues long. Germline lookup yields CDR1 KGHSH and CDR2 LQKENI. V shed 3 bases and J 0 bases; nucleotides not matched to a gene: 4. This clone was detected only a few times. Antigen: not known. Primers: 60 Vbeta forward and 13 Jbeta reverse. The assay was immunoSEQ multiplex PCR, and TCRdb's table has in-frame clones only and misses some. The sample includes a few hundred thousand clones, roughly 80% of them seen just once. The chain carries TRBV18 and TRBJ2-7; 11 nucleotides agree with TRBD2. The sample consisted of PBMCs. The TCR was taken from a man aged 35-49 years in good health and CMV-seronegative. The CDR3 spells CASSPRTSGGSYEQYF. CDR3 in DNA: TGTGCCAGCTCACCGCGAACTAGCGGGGGCTCCTACGAGCAGTACTTC.